The 24 T cell receptor beta chains below all came from one sample that was sequenced in a study of CD8 T cells in Susac syndrome. Random hexamers were used to reverse transcribe 0.5 to 1 ug of RNA. TCRdb re-derived calls from the immunoSEQ multiplex PCR reads in MiXCR, one entry per CDR3 protein. Of around 170,000 distinct CDR3 sequences listed, under 97% were seen once; the top ten hold 0.098%. Sequenced material: CD4+ T cells from PBMCs. The source of these receptors is a human donor with Susac syndrome.

In DNA form, the CDR3 reads TGTGCCAGCAGCGTAGTTCCGCAGGGGGCGAATCAAGATGGCTACACCTTC. Translating gives CASSVVPQGANQDGYTF. J is TRBJ1-2 and V is TRBV9; 8 nucleotides match TRBD1. The length of the CDR3 is 17 residues. The germline gives CDR1 SGDLS, CDR2 YYNGEE. V trimming: 0 bases; J trimming: 6 bases; junction bases outside the gene matches: 13. The complete variable domain, with remaining parts taken from reference TRBV9 and TRBJ1-2, reads DSGVTQTPKHLITATGQRVTLRCSPRSGDLSVYWYQQSLDQGLQFLIQYYNGEERAKGNILERFSAQQFPDLHSELNLSSLELGDSALYFCASSVVPQGANQDGYTFGSGTRLTVV.

The chain employs TRBV29-1 and TRBJ1-3, with TRBD1 identical over 9 bases. The V segment lost 3 bases and the J segment 2 bases; nucleotides outside the gene matches: 5. In germline, CDR1 is SQVTM, CDR2 ANQGSEA. The CDR3 is made up of 15 amino acids. DNA of the CDR3: TGCAGCGTTGAGAGGGACAGGGTGACTGGAAACACCATATATTTT. Translated: CSVERDRVTGNTIYF.

There are a few counts of this clonotype. The chain uses TRBV30 and TRBJ2-3; 10 nucleotides align to TRBD2. Trimming took 7 bases from V and 2 from J; bases not matched to a gene: 12. The CDR3 has 16 amino acids. Germline V lookup: CDR1 GTSNPN, CDR2 SVGIG (reference sequence). CDR3 coding DNA: TGTGCCTCTTCTCAAGAAAGCGGGGGGGTCACAGATACGCAGTATTTT. This encodes CASSQESGGVTDTQYF.

The CDR3 spells CASSLAQVNYGYTF. Here the CDR3 DNA reads TGTGCCAGCAGCTTGGCACAGGTGAACTATGGCTACACCTTC. The genes are TRBV5-4 and TRBJ1-2; TRBD1 is a possible D gene (5 bases). Germline lookup yields CDR1 SGHNT and CDR2 YYREEE (reference sequence). CDR3 length: 14 amino acids. V was shortened by 0 bases and J by 2 bases, with 8 bases between the two germline ends.

This chain links TRBV28 with TRBJ2-5; 8 nucleotides match TRBD1. Germline V gives CDR1 MDHEN, CDR2 SYDVKM. V trimming: 3 bases; J trimming: 5 bases; junction bases outside the gene matches: 8. The CDR3 extends over 15 amino acids. Here the CDR3 reads CASSLALGQVETQYF. The CDR3 DNA follows: TGTGCCAGCAGTTTGGCTTTGGGACAGGTTGAGACCCAGTACTTC.

This clonotype came up a few times. This chain's CDR3 is CASSQDSGGLFQYF. The CDR3 bases are TGTGCCAGCAGCCAAGATAGCGGGGGGCTGTTTCAGTACTTC. The V and J genes are TRBV4-2 and TRBJ2-4; 10 bases agree with TRBD2. The length of the CDR3 is 14 residues. In germline, CDR1 is LGHNA, CDR2 YNFKEQ. Trimming removed 0 bases from V and 11 bases from J; junction bases left unmatched: 4.

For the CDR3, the DNA is TGTGCCAGCAGCTCGAGATCGGTGGGACAGCCCCAGCATTTT. Amino acid sequence: CASSSRSVGQPQHF. V gene TRBV7-8 combines with J gene TRBJ1-5; the D is unclear. Between the trimmed V and J ends, which lost 4 bases and 7 bases, there was a span of 14 bases. Germline lookup yields CDR1 SGHVS and CDR2 FQNEAQ. The CDR3 covers 14 residues.

This sequence joins TRBV4-1 and TRBJ1-2, with D unresolved. The CDR3 covers 15 residues. Germline V lookup: CDR1 MGHRA, CDR2 YSYEKL. V lost 6 bases to trimming and J lost 2 bases, with 16 bases between them. The chain's CDR3 is CASSYQSTSNYGYTF. CDR3 DNA: TGCGCCAGCAGTTACCAATCCACTTCCAACTATGGCTACACCTTC.

In its sample, this clonotype was seen once. This chain uses TRBV29-1 with TRBJ2-1, with D maybe TRBD1 (6 bases). Germline loops: CDR1 SQVTM, CDR2 ANQGSEA. Deletions cut 3 bases from V and 15 bases from J, with 12 bases between. The CDR3 covers 10 residues. The DNA of the CDR3 is TGCAGCGTTGAGAGGGGGATCAGGTTCTTC. Its translation: CSVERGIRFF.

The V gene is TRBV7-9, the J gene TRBJ1-1; possibly TRBD1 for D (6 bases). V gave up 2 bases and J gave up 3 bases, with 22 bases separating them. Germline V gene lookup returns CDR1 SEHNR and CDR2 FQNEAQ (reference sequence). This CDR3 is 18 amino acids long. The CDR3 bases are TGTGCCAGCAGCTTACTCGGGCGTCGGAGCAGGGGTGACACTGAAGCTTTCTTT. This encodes CASSLLGRRSRGDTEAFF.

This chain links TRBV18 with TRBJ2-5; D remains ambiguous. The germline V gene has CDR1 KGHSH and CDR2 LQKENI. The CDR3 covers 12 residues. Trimming left V 8 bases short and J 2 bases short, with 9 bases between. The CDR3 DNA reads TGTGCCAGCACAAAAGCACAAGAGACCCAGTACTTC. Protein product: CASTKAQETQYF.

This sequence joins TRBV20-1 and TRBJ2-3; 10 nucleotides align to TRBD2. The germline V gene encodes CDR1 DFQATT and CDR2 SNEGSKA (reference sequence). V shed 3 bases and J 5 bases; nucleotides not matched to a gene: 8. This CDR3 region has 15 residues. The CDR3 DNA sequence: TGCAGTGCTAGGAACAGCGGGGGGGCCGTAGATACGCAGTATTTT. Encoded protein: CSARNSGGAVDTQYF.

This clonotype occurred once. The chain is built from TRBV2 and TRBJ2-3; TRBD2 matches at 11 bases. With V trimmed by 1 base and J by 4 bases, 10 bases remained unmatched. Germline CDR1 is SNHLY and CDR2 is FYNNEI. This CDR3 region has 18 residues. The CDR3 is CASSEGSGGAVWSDTQYF. The CDR3 coding sequence is TGTGCCAGCAGTGAAGGTAGCGGGGGGGCCGTTTGGTCAGATACGCAGTATTTT.

Here the CDR3 reads CASSHSGGRLTEAFF. CDR3 in DNA: TGTGCCAGCAGCCATTCAGGGGGCAGGTTAACTGAAGCTTTCTTT. The chain links TRBV3-1 to TRBJ1-1; 8 nucleotides match TRBD1. The CDR3 has 15 amino acids. Trimming cost V 3 bases and J 5 bases; bases outside gene matches: 8. The germline V gene encodes CDR1 LGHDT and CDR2 YNNKEL (reference sequence).

This clonotype has just one count. V gene TRBV20-1 combines with J gene TRBJ1-5; D is unclear. From germline, CDR1 is DFQATT and CDR2 SNEGSKA (reference sequence). The CDR3 length is 16 residues. V dropped 0 bases and J dropped 0 bases, with 12 bases sitting between them. CDR3 residues: CSARDTSQYSNQPQHF. In nucleotides, the CDR3 is TGCAGTGCTAGAGATACGAGTCAGTATAGCAATCAGCCCCAGCATTTT.

The chain is built from TRBV9 and TRBJ2-5, with TRBD2 matching over 11 bases. Trimming took 3 bases from V and 5 from J; bases not matched to a gene: 9. Germline CDR1 reads SGDLS; CDR2 reads YYNGEE. The CDR3 is 16 residues long. The CDR3 nucleotides are TGTGCCAGCAGCGAGAGGGGACTAGCGGAGATGGAGACCCAGTACTTC. Protein sequence: CASSERGLAEMETQYF.

This rearrangement joins TRBV30 to TRBJ1-3; no clear D gene. CDR1 GTSNPN and CDR2 SVGIG come from the germline V gene (reference sequence). This CDR3 has 12 residues. V was shortened by 3 bases and J by 0 bases, with 3 bases between the two germline ends. The DNA for the CDR3 is TGTGCCTGGAGGGGCTCTGGAAACACCATATATTTT. Its translation is CAWRGSGNTIYF.

The J gene is TRBJ2-5, the V gene TRBV15; D is uncertain. V was cut by 4 bases and J by 5 bases, with 11 bases left in between. CDR1 and CDR2 (germline): LNHNV, YYDKDF (reference sequence). This CDR3 region has 13 residues. The CDR3 sequence: CATSMYGRETQYF. The CDR3, as DNA: TGTGCCACCAGCATGTATGGGCGGGAGACCCAGTACTTC.

This clonotype has only one observation. The rearrangement links TRBV6-2 or TRBV6-3 to TRBJ2-7; D perhaps matches TRBD1 (6 bases). The CDR3 covers 13 residues. The V gene lost 5 bases and the J gene lost 5 bases, with 13 bases spanning the gap. The germline V gene encodes CDR1 MNHEY and CDR2 SVGEGT. The CDR3 sequence: CASSRTGYHEQYF. The CDR3 coding sequence is TGTGCCAGCAGTCGAACAGGGTACCACGAGCAGTACTTC.

The chain has TRBV30 and TRBJ1-1; 7 positions match TRBD1. The CDR3 is 13 amino acids. Per the germline V gene, CDR1 is GTSNPN and CDR2 is SVGIG (reference sequence). For the CDR3, the DNA is TGTGCGGAGACGGAGGGGGCGCGAACTGAAGCTTTCTTT. Protein sequence: CAETEGARTEAFF.

This sequence joins TRBV20-1 and TRBJ2-5; D not resolved. V was trimmed by 6 bases and J by 1 base, leaving 12 bases between them. CDR3 length: 13 residues. Germline V CDR1 and CDR2: DFQATT, SNEGSKA (reference sequence). The CDR3 DNA reads TGCAGTGCCAAGGACCCCCCCCAAGAGACCCAGTACTTC. As protein: CSAKDPPQETQYF.

V is TRBV14 and J is TRBJ1-2; D uncertain. There are 14 residues in the CDR3. The V gene's germline CDR1 is SGHDN and CDR2 FVKESK. The V gene lost 5 bases and the J gene lost 0 bases, with 10 bases spanning the gap. The CDR3 DNA sequence: TGTGCCAGCAGCGAACACACAGCTAACTATGGCTACACCTTC. Its translation is CASSEHTANYGYTF.

The gene calls are TRBV5-1 and TRBJ1-1; D is unclear. Looked up from germline, CDR1 is SGHRS and CDR2 is YFSETQ. Trimming cost V 0 bases and J 3 bases, with 9 bases left between them. The CDR3 runs 14 residues. The CDR3 reads CASSLVGSDTEAFF. As DNA, the CDR3 is TGCGCCAGCAGCTTGGTGGGGTCGGACACTGAAGCTTTCTTT.

The chain carries TRBV3-1 and TRBJ2-1; D not certain. Germline V gives CDR1 LGHDT, CDR2 YNNKEL (reference sequence). The CDR3 has 14 residues. V was clipped by 0 bases and J by 6 bases, with 9 bases between them. CDR3 residues: CASSQDPNGNEQFF. CDR3 coding DNA: TGTGCCAGCAGCCAAGACCCTAATGGCAATGAGCAGTTCTTC.